What follows are 2 T cell receptor beta chains derived from one specimen sequenced in a study of shared clonotypes between healthy human individuals. TCRdb's table, derived via immunoSEQ multiplex PCR, lists solely in-frame clones and lacks some. The repertoire includes about 490,000 clones, about 82% of them detected once, and around 13% sits in the top ten. The specimen sequenced was PBMCs. These receptors were collected from a woman in her thirties or forties in good health. Some clones in this sample may be carry-over from other donors' samples.

The rearrangement joins TRBV2 to TRBJ2-7; D may be TRBD1 (6 bases). The CDR3 totals 11 residues. Germline CDR1 is SNHLY and CDR2 is FYNNEI. V was clipped by 6 bases and J by 4 bases, with 7 bases between them. CDR3 amino acids: CASSGQYEQYF. The CDR3 DNA reads as TGTGCCAGCAGCGGACAGTACGAGCAGTACTTC.

For the CDR3, the DNA is TGTGCCAGCCAAGCGGGAGACAGCGCGAACACCGGGGAGCTGTTTTTT. Its protein is CASQAGDSANTGELFF. The chain carries TRBV4-2 and TRBJ2-2; TRBD2 matches at 8 bases. The trim removed 8 bases at V and 0 bases at J, leaving 8 bases unmatched. The CDR3 extends over 16 amino acids. CDR1 and CDR2 (germline): LGHNA, YNFKEQ.